This T cell receptor beta chain was profiled in a study of spatial heterogeneity in lung cancer. A unique molecular identifier was attached to every TCR cDNA molecule. TCRdb processed the 5' RACE reads anew with MiXCR; each CDR3 protein has one entry. Of tens of thousands of distinct CDR3 sequences in the sample, under 9% were seen once. Time point defined: sample taken at primary tumor resection. Whole RNA obtained from tumor, nontumor lung or frozen PBMC underwent sequencing without sorting. The germline V gene has CDR1 LGHNA and CDR2 YSLEER. This CDR3 spans 18 amino acids. The V segment lost 1 base and the J segment 2 bases; nucleotides outside the gene matches: 11. This clonotype was observed at least ten times.

The specimen was PBMCs, collected at surgery. This clonotype originated in a male donor with early-stage non-small cell lung cancer. This chain uses TRBV4-3 with TRBJ2-3; 8 nucleotides align to TRBD2. As DNA, the CDR3 is TGCGCCAGCAGCCAAGGACCCCCGGGACTAGACGACACAGATACGCAGTATTTT. It translates to CASSQGPPGLDDTDTQYF.